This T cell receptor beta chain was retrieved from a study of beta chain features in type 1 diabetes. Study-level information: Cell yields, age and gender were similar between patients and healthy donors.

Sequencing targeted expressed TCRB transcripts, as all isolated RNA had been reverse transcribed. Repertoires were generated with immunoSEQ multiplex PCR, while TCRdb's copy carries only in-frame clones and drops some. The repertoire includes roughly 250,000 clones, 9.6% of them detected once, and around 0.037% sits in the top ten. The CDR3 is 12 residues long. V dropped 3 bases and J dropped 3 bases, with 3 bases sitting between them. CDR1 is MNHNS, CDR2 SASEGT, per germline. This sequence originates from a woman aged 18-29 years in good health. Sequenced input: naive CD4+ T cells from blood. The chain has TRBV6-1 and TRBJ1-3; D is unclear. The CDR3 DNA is TGTGCCAGCAGTGATCTTGGAAACACCATATATTTT. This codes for CASSDLGNTIYF.